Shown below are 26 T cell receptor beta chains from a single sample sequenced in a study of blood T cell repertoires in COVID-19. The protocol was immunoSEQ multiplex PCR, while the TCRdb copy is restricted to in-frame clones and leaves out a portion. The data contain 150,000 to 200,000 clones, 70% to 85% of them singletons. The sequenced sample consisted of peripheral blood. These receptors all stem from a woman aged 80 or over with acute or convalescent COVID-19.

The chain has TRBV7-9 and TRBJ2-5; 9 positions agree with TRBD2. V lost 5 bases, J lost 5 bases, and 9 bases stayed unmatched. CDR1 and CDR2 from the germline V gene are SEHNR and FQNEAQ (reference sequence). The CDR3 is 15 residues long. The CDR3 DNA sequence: TGTGCCAGCAGCCCGGGGGCGGGGGGGCACGAGACCCAGTACTTC. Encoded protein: CASSPGAGGHETQYF.

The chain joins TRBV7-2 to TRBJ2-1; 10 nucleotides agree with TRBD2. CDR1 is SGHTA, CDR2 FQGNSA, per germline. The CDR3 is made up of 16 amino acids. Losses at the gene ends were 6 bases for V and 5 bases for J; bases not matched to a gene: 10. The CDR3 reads CASSRAVAGGDNEQFF. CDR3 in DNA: TGTGCCAGCAGTCGCGCCGTAGCGGGGGGAGACAATGAGCAGTTCTTC.

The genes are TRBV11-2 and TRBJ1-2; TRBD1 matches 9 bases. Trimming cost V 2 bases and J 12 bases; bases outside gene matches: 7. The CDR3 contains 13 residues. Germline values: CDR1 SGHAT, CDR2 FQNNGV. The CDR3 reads CASSLIGTGSHTF. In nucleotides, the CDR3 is TGTGCCAGCAGCTTAATCGGGACAGGGAGCCACACCTTC.

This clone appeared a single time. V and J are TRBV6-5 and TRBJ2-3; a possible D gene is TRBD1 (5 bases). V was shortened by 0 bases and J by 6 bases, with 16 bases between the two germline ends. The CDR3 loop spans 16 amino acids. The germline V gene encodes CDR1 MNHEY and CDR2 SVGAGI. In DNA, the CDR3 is TGTGCCAGCAGTTACTCGCAACAGGTTCGACGGGATACGCAGTATTTT. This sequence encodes CASSYSQQVRRDTQYF.

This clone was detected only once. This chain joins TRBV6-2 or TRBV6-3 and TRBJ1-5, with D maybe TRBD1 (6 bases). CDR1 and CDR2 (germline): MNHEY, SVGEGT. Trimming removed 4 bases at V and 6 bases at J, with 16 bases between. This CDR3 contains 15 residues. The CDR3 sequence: CASSSEGGYIQPQHF. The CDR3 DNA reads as TGTGCCAGCAGTTCCGAGGGGGGGTATATTCAGCCCCAGCATTTT.

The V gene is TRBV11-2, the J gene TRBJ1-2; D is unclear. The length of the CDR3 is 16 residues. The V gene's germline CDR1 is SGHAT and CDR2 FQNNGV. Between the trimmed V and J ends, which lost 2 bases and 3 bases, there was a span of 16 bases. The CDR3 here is CASSLNGGRVDYGYTF. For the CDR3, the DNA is TGTGCCAGCAGCTTAAATGGTGGTCGGGTTGACTATGGCTACACCTTC.

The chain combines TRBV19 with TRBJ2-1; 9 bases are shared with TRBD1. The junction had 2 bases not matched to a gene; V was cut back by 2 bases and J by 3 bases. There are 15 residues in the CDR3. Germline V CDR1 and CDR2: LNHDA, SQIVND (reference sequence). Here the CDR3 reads CASSISGQGYNEQFF. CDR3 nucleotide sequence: TGTGCCAGTAGTATATCGGGACAGGGCTACAATGAGCAGTTCTTC.

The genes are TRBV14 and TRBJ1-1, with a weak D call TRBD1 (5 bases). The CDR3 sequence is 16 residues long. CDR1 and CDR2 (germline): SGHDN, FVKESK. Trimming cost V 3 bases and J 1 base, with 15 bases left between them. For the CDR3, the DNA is TGTGCCAGCAGCCAGGGGCCCCTCCAGTGGAACACTGAAGCTTTCTTT. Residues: CASSQGPLQWNTEAFF. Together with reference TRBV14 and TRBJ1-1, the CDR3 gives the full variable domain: EAGVTQFPSHSVIEKGQTVTLRCDPISGHDNLYWYRRVMGKEIKFLLHFVKESKQDESGMPNNRFLAERTGGTYSTLKVQPAELEDSGVYFCASSQGPLQWNTEAFFGQGTRLTVV.

The CDR3 sequence: CASSSHGRDYEQYF. DNA for the CDR3: TGTGCCAGTAGTAGCCACGGACGGGACTACGAGCAGTACTTC. The chain recombines TRBV19 with TRBJ2-7, with D tentatively TRBD2 (5 bases). V was trimmed by 4 bases and J by 3 bases, leaving 13 bases between them. In germline, CDR1 is LNHDA, CDR2 SQIVND (reference sequence). The CDR3 is 14 residues long.

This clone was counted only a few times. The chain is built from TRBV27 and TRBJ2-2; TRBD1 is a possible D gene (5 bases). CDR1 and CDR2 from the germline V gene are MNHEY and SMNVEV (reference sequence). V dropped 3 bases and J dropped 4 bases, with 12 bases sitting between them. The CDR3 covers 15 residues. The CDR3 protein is CASSLAGSVTGELFF. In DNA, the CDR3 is TGTGCCAGCAGTTTGGCAGGGTCGGTCACCGGGGAGCTGTTTTTT.

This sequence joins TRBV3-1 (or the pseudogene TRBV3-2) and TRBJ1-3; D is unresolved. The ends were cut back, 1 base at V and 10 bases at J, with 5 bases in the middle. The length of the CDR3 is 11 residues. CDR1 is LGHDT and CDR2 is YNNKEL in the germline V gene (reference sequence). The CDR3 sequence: CASSQVETIYF. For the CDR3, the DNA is TGTGCCAGCAGCCAAGTAGAAACCATATATTTT.

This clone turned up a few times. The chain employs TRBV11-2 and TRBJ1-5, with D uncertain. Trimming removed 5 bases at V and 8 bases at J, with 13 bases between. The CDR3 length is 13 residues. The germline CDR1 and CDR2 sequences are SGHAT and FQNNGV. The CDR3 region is CASSPREGEPQHF. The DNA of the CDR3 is TGTGCCAGCAGCCCGCGGGAGGGTGAGCCCCAGCATTTT.

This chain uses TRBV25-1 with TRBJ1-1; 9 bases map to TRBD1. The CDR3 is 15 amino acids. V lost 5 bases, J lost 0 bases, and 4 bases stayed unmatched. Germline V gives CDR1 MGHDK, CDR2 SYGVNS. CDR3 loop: CASSTRQGVNTEAFF. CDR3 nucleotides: TGTGCCAGCAGTACTCGACAGGGGGTGAACACTGAAGCTTTCTTT.

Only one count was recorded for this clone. CDR3: CASSPKGLETYNEQFF. CDR3 DNA sequence: TGTGCCAGCAGCCCAAAGGGACTAGAGACCTACAATGAGCAGTTCTTC. The rearrangement links TRBV5-4 to TRBJ2-1, with TRBD2 matching 8 bases. V dropped 4 bases and J dropped 2; count of bases not matched to a gene: 8. Germline-derived CDR1 and CDR2 are SGHNT and YYREEE (reference sequence). The CDR3 runs to 16 residues.

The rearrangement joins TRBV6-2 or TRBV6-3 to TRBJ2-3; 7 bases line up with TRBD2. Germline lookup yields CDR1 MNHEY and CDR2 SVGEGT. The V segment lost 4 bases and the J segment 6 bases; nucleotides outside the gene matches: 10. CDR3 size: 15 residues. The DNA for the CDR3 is TGTGCCAGCAGTTCCCCGCAGAGGGGAGGGGATACGCAGTATTTT. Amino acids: CASSSPQRGGDTQYF.

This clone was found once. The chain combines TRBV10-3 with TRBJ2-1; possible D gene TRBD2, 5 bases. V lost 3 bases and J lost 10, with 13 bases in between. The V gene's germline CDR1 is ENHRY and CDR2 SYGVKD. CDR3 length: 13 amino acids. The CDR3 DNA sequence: TGTGCCATCAGTGAAGAAGGAGCGGCGGAGCAGTTCTTC. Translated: CAISEEGAAEQFF.

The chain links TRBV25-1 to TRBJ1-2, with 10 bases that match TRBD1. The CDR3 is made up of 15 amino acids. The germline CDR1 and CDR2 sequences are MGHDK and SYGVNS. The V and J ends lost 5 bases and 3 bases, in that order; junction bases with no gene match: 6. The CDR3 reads CASSPHGTGDYGYTF. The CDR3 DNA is TGTGCCAGCAGTCCACACGGGACAGGGGACTATGGCTACACCTTC.

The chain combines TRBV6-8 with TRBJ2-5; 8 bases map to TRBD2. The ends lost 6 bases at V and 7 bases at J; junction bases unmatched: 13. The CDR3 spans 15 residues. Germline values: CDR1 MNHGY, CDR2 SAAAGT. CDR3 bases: TGTGCCAGCAGGTTTAGCGGGACCGCTCTGGGGACCCAGTACTTC. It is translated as CASRFSGTALGTQYF.

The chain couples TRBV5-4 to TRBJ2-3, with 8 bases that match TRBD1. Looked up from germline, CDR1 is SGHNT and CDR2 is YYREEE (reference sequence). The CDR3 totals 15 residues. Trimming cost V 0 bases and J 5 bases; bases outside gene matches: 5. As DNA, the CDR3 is TGTGCCAGCAGCTTGGGGACAGGGCCAAGAGATACGCAGTATTTT. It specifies CASSLGTGPRDTQYF. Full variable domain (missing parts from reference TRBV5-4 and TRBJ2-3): ETGVTQSPTHLIKTRGQQVTLRCSSQSGHNTVSWYQQALGQGPQFIFQYYREEENGRGNFPPRFSGLQFPNYSSELNVNALELDDSALYLCASSLGTGPRDTQYFGPGTRLTVL.

This chain's CDR3 is CASSPGTGGSSNQPQHF. The DNA for the CDR3 is TGTGCCAGCAGTCCGGGGACAGGGGGGAGTAGCAATCAGCCCCAGCATTTT. The V call is TRBV6-6, the J call TRBJ1-5; 11 positions agree with TRBD1. From germline, CDR1 is MNHNY and CDR2 SVGAGI (reference sequence). The CDR3 spans 17 residues. V gave up 5 bases and J gave up 0 bases; unmatched junction bases: 6.

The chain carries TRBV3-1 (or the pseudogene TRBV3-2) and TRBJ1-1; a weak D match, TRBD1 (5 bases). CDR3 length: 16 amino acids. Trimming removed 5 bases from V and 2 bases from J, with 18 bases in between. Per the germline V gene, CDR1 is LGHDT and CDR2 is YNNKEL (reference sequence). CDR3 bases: TGTGCCAGCAGCGACCGGTTCGGGGGAGAAAACACTGAAGCTTTCTTT. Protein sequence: CASSDRFGGENTEAFF.

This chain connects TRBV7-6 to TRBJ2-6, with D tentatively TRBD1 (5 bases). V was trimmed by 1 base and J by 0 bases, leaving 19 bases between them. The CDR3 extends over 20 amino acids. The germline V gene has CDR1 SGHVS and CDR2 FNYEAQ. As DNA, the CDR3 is TGTGCCAGCAGCTTAGAGGCTACCGGACAAAGCTACTCTGGGGCCAACGTCCTGACTTTC. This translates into CASSLEATGQSYSGANVLTF.

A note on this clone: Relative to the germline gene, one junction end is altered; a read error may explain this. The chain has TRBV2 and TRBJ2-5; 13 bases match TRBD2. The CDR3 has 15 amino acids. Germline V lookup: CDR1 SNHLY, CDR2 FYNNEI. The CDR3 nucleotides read TGTGCCAACAGTACTAGCGGGAGGGCACGGGAGACCCAGTACTTC. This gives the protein CANSTSGRARETQYF.

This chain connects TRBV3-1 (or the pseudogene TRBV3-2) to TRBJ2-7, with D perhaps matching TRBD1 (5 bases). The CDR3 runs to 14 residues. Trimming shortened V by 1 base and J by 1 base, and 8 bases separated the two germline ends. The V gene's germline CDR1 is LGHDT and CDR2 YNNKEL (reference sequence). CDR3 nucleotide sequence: TGTGCCAGCAGCCAAGGCCGACAGTCCTACGAGCAGTACTTC. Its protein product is CASSQGRQSYEQYF.

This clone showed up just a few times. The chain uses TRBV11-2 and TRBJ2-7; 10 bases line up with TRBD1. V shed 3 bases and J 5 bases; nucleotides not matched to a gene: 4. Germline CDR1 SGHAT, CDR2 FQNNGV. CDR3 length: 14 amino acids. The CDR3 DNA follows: TGTGCCAGCAGCTTTGGGACAGGGGAGGACGAGCAGTACTTC. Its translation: CASSFGTGEDEQYF.

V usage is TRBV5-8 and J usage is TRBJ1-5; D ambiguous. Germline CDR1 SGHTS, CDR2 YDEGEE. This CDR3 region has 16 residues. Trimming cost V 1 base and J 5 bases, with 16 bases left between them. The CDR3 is CASSLSGRPEYQPQHF. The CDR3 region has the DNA TGTGCCAGCAGCTTGTCCGGCAGGCCAGAGTATCAGCCCCAGCATTTT.